This is a list of T cell receptor beta chains from one sample in a study of T cell responses to AZD1222 COVID-19 vaccine. Profiled with immunoSEQ multiplex PCR; TCRdb holds only in-frame clones, not every one. The sample has about 180,000 clones, approximately 94% seen once; the top ten hold 1.6%. The sample in question was peripheral blood, obtained 28 days after the second AZD1222 dose. The receptor source for this set is an adult who received the AZD1222 COVID-19 vaccine. Both conserved end residues are part of each CDR3. The D gene is left open where the match is weak. Rows give clone size only sometimes, using once, few, many, or a class for an expanded clone.

cdr3_aa	cdr3_nt	clone_size	cdr3_length	j_call	d_call	v_call
CASTIKGGNADTQYF	TGTGCCAGCACCATCAAGGGAGGGAACGCAGATACGCAGTATTTT	-	15	TRBJ2-3	TRBD2	TRBV5-6
CASSKGRGARGNTIYF	TGTGCCAGCAGCAAAGGCAGGGGGGCGAGGGGAAACACCATATATTTT	-	16	TRBJ1-3	-	TRBV21-1
CASHSYNSPLHF	TGTGCCAGCCACTCCTATAATTCACCCCTCCACTTT	-	12	TRBJ1-6	-	TRBV27
CASRPGGSAGELFF	TGTGCCAGCAGGCCAGGGGGCAGTGCCGGGGAGCTGTTTTTT	-	14	TRBJ2-2	TRBD1	TRBV11-2
CASSLSDRDYGYTF	TGTGCCAGCAGTTTATCCGACAGGGACTATGGCTACACCTTC	-	14	TRBJ1-2	TRBD1	TRBV27
CASSQVPVSGNTEAFF	TGTGCCAGCAGCCAAGTCCCTGTTTCAGGCAACACTGAAGCTTTCTTT	-	16	TRBJ1-1	-	TRBV3-1/TRBV3-2
CASSLDTNMNTEAFF	TGTGCCAGCAGTTTGGACACGAACATGAACACTGAAGCTTTCTTT	-	15	TRBJ1-1	-	TRBV27
CSVGDRGEKLFF	TGCAGCGTCGGGGACAGGGGGGAAAAACTGTTTTTT	-	12	TRBJ1-4	TRBD1	TRBV29-1
CASSQAQGPGREKLFF	TGCGCCAGCAGCCAGGCTCAGGGGCCCGGGAGGGAAAAACTGTTTTTT	-	16	TRBJ1-4	-	TRBV4-3
CASSLSRDRHPWGYTF	TGTGCCAGCAGCTTATCCCGGGACCGTCATCCGTGGGGCTACACCTTC	-	16	TRBJ1-2	-	TRBV7-9
CASSPSIKRLNYGYTF	TGTGCCAGTAGCCCTAGTATAAAACGGCTGAACTATGGCTACACCTTC	-	16	TRBJ1-2	-	TRBV19
CASSLAGSGEDKNIQYF	TGCGCCAGCAGCTTGGCCGGATCGGGAGAGGACAAAAACATTCAGTACTTC	once	17	TRBJ2-4	-	TRBV5-1
CAWSQTQGIQPQHF	TGTGCCTGGAGCCAAACCCAGGGTATTCAGCCCCAGCATTTT	-	14	TRBJ1-5	-	TRBV30
CASSSGQRNQPQHF	TGTGCCAGCAGTTCCGGACAGCGCAATCAGCCCCAGCATTTT	-	14	TRBJ1-5	-	TRBV6-5
CASSDRRTYEQYF	TGTGCCAGTAGTGACAGGCGCACCTACGAGCAGTACTTC	once	13	TRBJ2-7	-	TRBV19
CASSFSSSYEQYF	TGTGCCAGCAGTTTCTCCAGCTCCTACGAGCAGTACTTC	-	13	TRBJ2-7	-	TRBV27
CASSSKTGIVDSPLHF	TGTGCCAGCAGCTCAAAGACAGGCATTGTTGATTCACCCCTCCACTTT	-	16	TRBJ1-6	-	TRBV7-8
CASSVVDGSGNTEAFF	TGTGCCAGCAGCGTAGTTGATGGGTCGGGTAACACTGAAGCTTTCTTT	-	16	TRBJ1-1	-	TRBV9
CASSEEGSGRQGEQYF	TGCGCCAGCAGTGAGGAGGGTAGCGGGAGGCAAGGCGAGCAGTACTTC	-	16	TRBJ2-7	TRBD2	TRBV10-1
CASRGSKASSDLF	TGTGCCAGTCGGGGCTCAAAGGCTTCTTCAGACCTCTTC	-	13	TRBJ2-1	-	TRBV6-6
CASSFPRTGSYEQYF	TGTGCCAGCAGTTTTCCCCGGACAGGGTCCTACGAGCAGTACTTC	-	15	TRBJ2-7	TRBD1	TRBV6-2/TRBV6-3
CASSSSQTSGSTDTQYF	TGTGCCAGCAGCTCATCCCAGACTAGCGGGAGTACAGATACGCAGTATTTT	-	17	TRBJ2-3	TRBD2	TRBV7-9
CASSESGGSNQPQHF	TGTGCCAGCAGTGAAAGTGGGGGGAGCAATCAGCCCCAGCATTTT	-	15	TRBJ1-5	-	TRBV2
CASSTSDRGLTDTQYF	TGTGCCAGTAGTACTTCCGACAGGGGATTAACAGATACGCAGTATTTT	-	16	TRBJ2-3	TRBD1	TRBV19
CASSLGSGAGGKLFF	TGTGCCAGCAGCCTGGGGAGTGGGGCGGGCGGAAAACTGTTTTTT	once	15	TRBJ1-4	-	TRBV7-2
CASSLGRVFSYEQYF	TGTGCCAGCAGTTTGGGACGGGTGTTCTCCTACGAGCAGTACTTC	-	15	TRBJ2-7	-	TRBV6-7
CASSDLVPQQFF	TGTGCCAGCAGCGACCTTGTTCCACAGCAGTTCTTC	-	12	TRBJ2-1	-	TRBV6-5
CASSLEGNNSPLHF	TGCGCCAGCAGCTTGGAGGGTAATAATTCACCCCTCCACTTT	-	14	TRBJ1-6	-	TRBV5-1
CASSQWGGGYTF	TGTGCCAGCAGCCAGTGGGGGGGAGGCTACACCTTC	-	12	TRBJ1-2	-	TRBV21-1
CASSEGPRGFVAQHF	TGTGCCAGTAGTGAGGGCCCCAGGGGCTTCGTGGCCCAGCATTTT	-	15	TRBJ1-5	-	TRBV19
CASSLPGNTEAFF	TGTGCCAGCAGTTTACCAGGGAATACTGAAGCTTTCTTT	-	13	TRBJ1-1	-	TRBV28
CASSIRTPRDQPQHF	TGTGCCAGTAGTATTCGGACCCCGAGGGATCAGCCCCAGCATTTT	-	15	TRBJ1-5	-	TRBV19
CASSLPYRGRTYGYTF	TGTGCCAGCAGCTTGCCCTACAGGGGACGGACCTATGGCTACACCTTC	-	16	TRBJ1-2	TRBD1	TRBV5-5
CASSLSEYGSYTF	TGTGCCAGCAGTTTATCAGAGTATGGAAGCTACACCTTC	-	13	TRBJ1-2	-	TRBV28
CASSHSIRTTSSSYNSPLHF	TGTGCCAGCAGCCATTCTATTCGAACAACTTCGAGCTCCTATAATTCACCCCTCCACTTT	-	20	TRBJ1-6	-	TRBV3-1/TRBV3-2
CASSITEVGYTF	TGTGCCAGTAGTATAACGGAAGTTGGCTACACCTTC	-	12	TRBJ1-2	-	TRBV19
CASGLGQGMGNEQFF	TGTGCTAGTGGTTTGGGACAGGGGATGGGGAATGAGCAGTTCTTC	-	15	TRBJ2-1	TRBD1	TRBV12-5
CASSEGTEYGSGANVLTF	TGTGCCAGCAGTGAAGGCACGGAGTATGGCTCTGGGGCCAACGTCCTGACTTTC	-	18	TRBJ2-6	-	TRBV2
CASNLDGLSNQPQHF	TGTGCCAGTAATTTGGACGGTCTAAGCAATCAGCCCCAGCATTTT	-	15	TRBJ1-5	-	TRBV19
CASSLMDGVETQYF	TGTGCCAGCAGCCTTATGGATGGGGTAGAGACCCAGTACTTC	-	14	TRBJ2-5	-	TRBV14
CASSPGQGKFNEQFF	TGCGCCAGCAGCCCCGGACAGGGCAAGTTCAATGAGCAGTTCTTC	-	15	TRBJ2-1	TRBD1	TRBV5-1